Shown below are 10 T cell receptor beta chains from a single sample sequenced in a study of T-cell reconstitution after alpha-beta-depleted transplantation in children. Unique molecular identifiers were incorporated during preparation of the TCRbeta library. TCRdb reprocessed the PCR reads with MiXCR, giving one entry per CDR3 protein. Among some 550,000 distinct CDR3 sequences listed, more than 20% were seen once. Sequenced material: PBMCs, mostly from graft donor cells, taken 360 days after TCRalphabeta/CD19-depleted stem cell transplant. Receptor source: a boy less than two years old who had a stem cell transplant for acute myeloid leukemia, so the T cells may come from the graft donor.

This clonotype has just a few counts. V usage is TRBV6-1 and J usage is TRBJ2-1, with D unclear. Germline V CDR1 and CDR2: MNHNS, SASEGT. Trimming removed 8 bases at V and 0 bases at J, with 8 bases between. The CDR3 has 13 residues. CDR3 loop: CASQRGSYNEQFF. The DNA of the CDR3 is TGTGCCAGCCAACGTGGCTCCTACAATGAGCAGTTCTTC.

The chain joins TRBV21-1 to TRBJ1-2. TRBV21-1 is deemed a pseudogene. CDR3 length equals 13 residues. Here the CDR3 DNA reads TGTGCCAGCAGCAAAAGTTGTCGCCGTGGCTACACCTTC. It codes for CASSKSCRRGYTF.

The rearrangement links TRBV6-1 to TRBJ2-6; tentative D call: TRBD2 (6 bases). Germline CDR1 and CDR2: MNHNS and SASEGT. The V gene lost 7 bases and the J gene lost 3 bases, with 10 bases spanning the gap. The CDR3 is 14 residues long. The CDR3 DNA reads as TGTGCCAGCAATGAGGGAGGTGGGGCCAACGTCCTGACTTTC. Translated, it gives CASNEGGGANVLTF.

This clonotype was observed a handful of times. The chain has TRBV20-1 and TRBJ2-2, with TRBD1 identical over 7 bases. The trim removed 6 bases at V and 3 bases at J, leaving 7 bases unmatched. CDR1 is DFQATT and CDR2 is SNEGSKA in the germline V gene (reference sequence). The CDR3 is 14 residues long. The CDR3 loop reads CSARQGMDTGELFF. CDR3 nucleotide sequence: TGCAGTGCAAGACAGGGTATGGACACCGGGGAGCTGTTTTTT.

J is TRBJ1-2 and V is TRBV20-1, with 9 bases that match TRBD1. The germline CDR1 and CDR2 sequences are DFQATT and SNEGSKA (reference sequence). The CDR3 contains 16 residues. Trimming took 3 bases from V and 4 from J; bases not matched to a gene: 12. Here the CDR3 reads CSASPGTGNPFYGYTF. The CDR3 DNA is TGCAGTGCTAGTCCCGGGACAGGGAACCCCTTCTATGGCTACACCTTC.

A single count supports this clonotype. CDR3 DNA: TGTGCCACAGGACTAGGGGGGGCCAATGAGCAGTTCTTC. Translated, it gives CATGLGGANEQFF. The J gene is TRBJ2-1, the V gene TRBV7-2; D may be TRBD2 (7 bases). CDR1 and CDR2 from the germline V gene are SGHTA and FQGNSA. Trimming cost V 10 bases and J 6 bases, with 16 bases left between them. This CDR3 comprises 13 residues.

The chain joins TRBV20-1 to TRBJ2-1, with D unclear. With 3 bases removed from V and 5 bases from J, the gap between germline ends came to 14 bases. Germline V gene data show CDR1 as DFQATT and CDR2 as SNEGSKA (reference sequence). This CDR3 contains 14 residues. The CDR3, as DNA: TGCAGTGCTAGGATTCCGCAGCGAGACAATGAGCAGTTCTTC. Protein: CSARIPQRDNEQFF.

This clonotype was observed at least ten times. The chain recombines TRBV28 with TRBJ2-7; 7 bases match TRBD2. The germline V gene has CDR1 MDHEN and CDR2 SYDVKM. V trimming: 6 bases; J trimming: 1 base; junction bases outside the gene matches: 6. The CDR3 runs to 14 residues. CDR3 in DNA: TGTGCCAGCAGGAAGGGAGGGATTTCCTACGAGCAGTACGTC. Translation: CASRKGGISYEQYV.

This clonotype was picked up many times. The CDR3: CSASSGGADTQYF. The CDR3 DNA reads as TGCAGTGCTTCCTCCGGGGGGGCAGATACGCAGTATTTT. The chain employs TRBV20-1 and TRBJ2-3, with TRBD2 matching over 8 bases. Germline V gives CDR1 DFQATT, CDR2 SNEGSKA (reference sequence). V shed 5 bases and J 4 bases; nucleotides not matched to a gene: 5. The CDR3 length is 13 residues.

This clonotype was seen once. The V gene is TRBV2, the J gene TRBJ2-3; 11 nucleotides align to TRBD2. The CDR3 is made up of 19 amino acids. Germline loops: CDR1 SNHLY, CDR2 FYNNEI. The V gene end was trimmed by 10 bases and the J gene end by 2 bases; junction bases not matched to a gene: 20. The CDR3 DNA follows: TGTGCCATCTGTTTAAGGGGGGCGCTAGCGGGGGGACTCACAGATACGCAGTATTTT. Encoded protein: CAICLRGALAGGLTDTQYF.